The sequence of this T cell receptor (beta chain) was determined in a study of cytomegalovirus exposure and HLA in healthy donors. At the level of the study: Falling in the Caucasian-associated ancestry cluster were about 83% of 398 genotyped donors.

This clone was seen only a few times. 60 Vbeta and 13 Jbeta primers were used in PCR. Clones were read by immunoSEQ multiplex PCR, and TCRdb kept only the in-frame ones, dropping some. The sample has about 190,000 clones; about 80% are singletons. Each of the donors was a healthy bone marrow donor. The CDR3 totals 12 residues. Per germline, CDR1 MNHEY and CDR2 SVGAGI. V was pared by 8 bases and J by 4 bases, with 12 bases between. This sequence was found in a woman between 50 and 59 years old in good health and CMV-seropositive. What was sequenced was PBMCs. The V gene is TRBV6-5, the J gene TRBJ2-7; tentative D call: TRBD1 (6 bases). This chain's CDR3 is CASGEQGYEQYF. As DNA, the CDR3 is TGTGCCAGCGGAGAACAGGGTTACGAGCAGTACTTC.